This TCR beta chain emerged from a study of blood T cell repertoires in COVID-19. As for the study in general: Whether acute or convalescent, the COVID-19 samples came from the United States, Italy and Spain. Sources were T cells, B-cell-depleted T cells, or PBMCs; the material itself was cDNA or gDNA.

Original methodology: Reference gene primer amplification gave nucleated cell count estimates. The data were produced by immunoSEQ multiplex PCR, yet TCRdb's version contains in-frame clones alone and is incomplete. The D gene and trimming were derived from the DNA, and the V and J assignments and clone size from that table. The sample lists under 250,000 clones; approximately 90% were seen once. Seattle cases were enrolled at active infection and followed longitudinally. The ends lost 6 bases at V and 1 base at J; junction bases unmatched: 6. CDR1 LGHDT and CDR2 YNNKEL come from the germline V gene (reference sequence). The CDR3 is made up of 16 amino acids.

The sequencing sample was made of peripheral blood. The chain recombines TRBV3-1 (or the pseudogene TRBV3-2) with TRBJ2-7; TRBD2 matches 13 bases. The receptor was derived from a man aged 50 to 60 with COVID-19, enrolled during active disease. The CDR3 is CASRGLAGIGSYEQYF. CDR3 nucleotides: TGTGCCAGCAGGGGACTAGCGGGAATTGGGTCCTACGAGCAGTACTTC.